This T cell receptor beta chain comes out of a study of OX40 agonist ivuxolimab in advanced cancers. On the study more broadly: Melanoma, hepatocellular carcinoma, head and neck or renal cell cancer occurred in dose-escalation patients.

Findings and limits, study-wide: The work left the antigen specificity of expanded peripheral T cells undetermined. At 0.1 to 3.0 mg/kg and by week 6, CD4+ and CD8+ T cells in the blood had expanded clonally.

Assay used: immunoSEQ multiplex PCR; TCRdb lists only in-frame clones, some missing. The table records tens of thousands of clones, over 90% of them present only once. Turning to this clone: Its antigen remains unidentified.

The clonotype originates from an adult with an advanced solid tumor such as melanoma, head and neck, liver or kidney cancer. This material consisted of CD4+ or CD8+ T cells sorted from blood, taken in a trial of the OX40 agonist ivuxolimab.

CDR3 loop: CASSLGGTGELFF. The CDR3 coding sequence is TGTGCCAGCAGCCTAGGGGGCACCGGGGAGCTGTTTTTT. J is TRBJ2-2 and V is TRBV9, with D possibly TRBD1 on 6 matching bases. The CDR3 has 13 residues. V dropped 4 bases and J dropped 4 bases, with 8 bases sitting between them. Germline V gene sequence: CDR1 SGDLS, CDR2 YYNGEE.